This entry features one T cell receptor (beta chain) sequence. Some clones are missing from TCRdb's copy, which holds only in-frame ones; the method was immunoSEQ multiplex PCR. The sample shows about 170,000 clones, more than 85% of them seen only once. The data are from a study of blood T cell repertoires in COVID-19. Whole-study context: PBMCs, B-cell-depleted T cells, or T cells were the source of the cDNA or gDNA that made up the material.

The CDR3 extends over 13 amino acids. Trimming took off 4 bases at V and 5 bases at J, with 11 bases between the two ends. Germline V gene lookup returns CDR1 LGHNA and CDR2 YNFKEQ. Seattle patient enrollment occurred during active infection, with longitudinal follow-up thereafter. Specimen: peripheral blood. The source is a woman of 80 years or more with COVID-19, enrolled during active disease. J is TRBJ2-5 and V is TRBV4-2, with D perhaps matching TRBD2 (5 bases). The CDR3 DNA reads TGTGCCAGCAGCCGGGAGAATGGGGAGACCCAGTACTTC. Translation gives CASSRENGETQYF.